These 15 T cell receptor beta chains were sequenced from one sample in a study of blood T cell repertoires in COVID-19. Sequencing used immunoSEQ multiplex PCR; TCRdb keeps in-frame clones, though not all of them. The data contain 200,000 to 250,000 clones, 87% of them singletons. Input material: PBMCs or T cells enriched from blood (not recorded which). These receptors all stem from a man aged 18 to 30 with acute COVID-19.

This rearrangement joins TRBV3-1 (or the pseudogene TRBV3-2) to TRBJ2-7, with a tentative D call TRBD2 (5 bases). Trimming cost V 5 bases and J 2 bases, with 19 bases left between them. This CDR3 has 16 residues. CDR1 is LGHDT and CDR2 is YNNKEL in the germline V gene (reference sequence). CDR3 protein: CASSSRMRVSPYEQYF. CDR3 DNA: TGTGCCAGCAGCTCCCGTATGCGGGTATCTCCCTACGAGCAGTACTTC.

This chain links TRBV5-1 with TRBJ2-5; 12 bases line up with TRBD1. Germline CDR1 and CDR2: SGHRS and YFSETQ. This CDR3 has 15 residues. V shed 3 bases and J 4 bases; nucleotides not matched to a gene: 4. The CDR3 here is CASSSGQGARETQYF. The CDR3 bases are TGCGCCAGCAGCTCGGGACAGGGGGCTCGAGAGACCCAGTACTTC.

This chain uses TRBV27 with TRBJ2-7; no definite D call. Germline values: CDR1 MNHEY, CDR2 SMNVEV (reference sequence). V was shortened by 8 bases and J by 3 bases, with 11 bases between the two germline ends. This CDR3 is built from 12 residues. In DNA, the CDR3 is TGTGCCAGCGGTTACTCCCTCTACGAGCAGTACTTC. Protein sequence: CASGYSLYEQYF.

This chain's CDR3 is CASKKEGYGYEQYF. CDR3 bases: TGTGCCAGCAAAAAGGAGGGATACGGCTACGAGCAGTACTTC. The V gene is TRBV28, the J gene TRBJ2-7; maybe TRBD2 (6 bases). With 7 bases removed from V and 3 bases from J, the gap between germline ends came to 16 bases. The CDR3 is made up of 14 amino acids. The germline gives CDR1 MDHEN, CDR2 SYDVKM.

This clone was observed once. The chain employs TRBV5-1 and TRBJ2-7; 7 positions agree with TRBD1. The CDR3 sequence is 13 residues long. The germline gives CDR1 SGHRS, CDR2 YFSETQ. V gave up 6 bases and J gave up 4 bases; unmatched junction bases: 7. CDR3 protein: CASTTGYSYEQYF. CDR3 in DNA: TGCGCCAGCACGACAGGGTATTCGTACGAGCAGTACTTC.

The genes are TRBV28 and TRBJ1-2; weak D call: TRBD1 (5 bases). The CDR3 sequence is 15 residues long. The V end was cut by 5 bases, the J end by 0 bases, with 13 bases between. CDR1 is MDHEN and CDR2 is SYDVKM in the germline V gene. CDR3 DNA: TGTGCCAGCAGTACCACGGGGGGTACTAACTATGGCTACACCTTC. Residues: CASSTTGGTNYGYTF.

The chain uses TRBV30 and TRBJ2-1; a weak D match, TRBD1 (5 bases). The CDR3 extends over 16 amino acids. Germline CDR1 reads GTSNPN; CDR2 reads SVGIG (reference sequence). V lost 5 bases, J lost 5 bases, and 22 bases lay in between. The CDR3 DNA reads TGTGCCTGGGGTTTAGGGGCCCAACCAGGTAACAATGAGCAGTTCTTC. It encodes CAWGLGAQPGNNEQFF. Full variable domain (missing parts from reference TRBV30 and TRBJ2-1): SQTIHQWPATLVQPVGSPLSLECTVEGTSNPNLYWYRQAAGRGLQLLFYSVGIGQISSEVPQNLSASRPQDRQFILSSKKLLLSDSGFYLCAWGLGAQPGNNEQFFGPGTRLTVL.

V gene TRBV28 combines with J gene TRBJ2-1; tentatively, D is TRBD2 (6 bases). V lost 3 bases to trimming and J lost 10 bases, with 16 bases between them. Germline V gene lookup returns CDR1 MDHEN and CDR2 SYDVKM. The CDR3 loop spans 14 amino acids. Written as DNA, the CDR3 is TGTGCCAGCAGTTTCCGACTGAGGGAGGTCGAGCAGTTCTTC. Its translation is CASSFRLREVEQFF.

The gene calls are TRBV5-1 and TRBJ1-1; 12 nucleotides match TRBD1. Germline loops: CDR1 SGHRS, CDR2 YFSETQ. CDR3 length: 16 amino acids. With 3 bases clipped from V and 1 base from J, the junction kept 4 bases outside the gene matches. CDR3 protein: CASSWGQGARNTEAFF. DNA for the CDR3: TGCGCCAGCAGCTGGGGACAGGGGGCGCGGAACACTGAAGCTTTCTTT.

V usage is TRBV4-1 and J usage is TRBJ2-1; 11 bases align to TRBD2. The germline gives CDR1 MGHRA, CDR2 YSYEKL. CDR3 size: 16 residues. Losses at the gene ends were 1 base for V and 9 bases for J; bases not matched to a gene: 8. The CDR3 bases are TGCGCCAGCAGCCAAGTCGGTCTAGCGGGAGGCGGTGAGCAGTTCTTC. It yields the protein CASSQVGLAGGGEQFF.

V is TRBV6-2 or TRBV6-3 and J is TRBJ2-1, with D maybe TRBD2 (5 bases). V dropped 2 bases and J dropped 4 bases, with 21 bases sitting between them. CDR3 length: 18 residues. Per the germline V gene, CDR1 is MNHEY and CDR2 is SVGEGT. CDR3 bases: TGTGCCAGCAGTTACAAAGTTTCGAGGGTTAAGGGTTACAATGAGCAGTTCTTC. Translated: CASSYKVSRVKGYNEQFF.

V usage is TRBV3-1 (or the pseudogene TRBV3-2) and J usage is TRBJ1-5, with 8 bases lining up with TRBD1. Germline V lookup: CDR1 LGHDT, CDR2 YNNKEL (reference sequence). The V gene end was trimmed by 4 bases and the J gene end by 7 bases; junction bases not matched to a gene: 9. The CDR3 runs to 15 residues. CDR3 region: CASSPLPGTGQPQHF. Written as DNA, the CDR3 is TGTGCCAGCAGCCCACTCCCCGGGACAGGACAGCCCCAGCATTTT.

The chain recombines TRBV9 with TRBJ2-3, with 8 bases aligning to TRBD2. Germline CDR1 SGDLS, CDR2 YYNGEE. This CDR3 contains 15 residues. The trim removed 6 bases at V and 1 base at J, leaving 7 bases unmatched. The CDR3 DNA follows: TGTGCCAGCACCATGCGGGGGGACGGCACAGATACGCAGTATTTT. This sequence encodes CASTMRGDGTDTQYF.

This sequence joins TRBV28 and TRBJ2-5; 11 nucleotides match TRBD2. From germline, CDR1 is MDHEN and CDR2 SYDVKM. The CDR3 consists of 15 residues. V shed 1 base, J shed 7 bases, and the junction held 5 bases outside the gene matches. The CDR3 is CASSLLLAGEGTQYF. DNA for the CDR3: TGTGCCAGCAGTTTATTACTAGCGGGAGAAGGGACCCAGTACTTC.

In DNA form, the CDR3 reads TGTGCCAGCAGCCCGTTAAATGGGGGCACAGGAACCGGGGCTTTCTTT. Its protein is CASSPLNGGTGTGAFF. This chain connects TRBV7-9 to TRBJ1-1; a possible D gene is TRBD1 (6 bases). The length of the CDR3 is 16 residues. Trimming shortened V by 5 bases and J by 11 bases, and 27 bases separated the two germline ends. The germline V gene encodes CDR1 SEHNR and CDR2 FQNEAQ (reference sequence).